The rows below give T cell receptor beta chains drawn from one sample of a study of neurological immune-mediated disorders. TCRdb re-analysed the 5' RACE reads in MiXCR, keeping a single row per CDR3 protein. The sample consists of some 68,000 distinct CDR3 sequences, roughly an eighth of them appearing once. Sequencing was carried out using PBMCs. The source of these receptors is a female donor with HTLV-1-associated myelopathy (HAM/TSP). The CDR3 runs from the conserved cysteine through the conserved F or W. Each record gives: D gene, clone size, J gene, V gene, CDR3 protein, CDR3 DNA. D genes are given only for firm matches. Part of the rows lack a size; the others show once, few, many or a class for expanded clones.

-,-,TRBJ1-1,TRBV18,CASSRTETAAIITEAFF,TGTGCCAGCTCACGGACCGAGACCGCGGCGATTATCACTGAAGCTTTCTTT
-,-,TRBJ2-7,TRBV28,CASQKQGSYEQYF,TGTGCCAGCCAGAAACAGGGATCCTACGAGCAGTACTTC
-,-,TRBJ1-2,TRBV20-1,CSASNANYGYTF,TGCAGTGCTAGTAATGCTAACTATGGCTACACCTTC
-,many,TRBJ2-7,TRBV3-1,CASSQVIHEQYF,TGTGCCAGCAGCCAAGTAATACACGAGCAGTACTTC
-,many,TRBJ2-7,TRBV29-1,CSVEVGPMGSYEQYF,TGCAGCGTTGAAGTGGGCCCCATGGGGTCCTACGAGCAGTACTTC
TRBD1,many,TRBJ1-1,TRBV5-1,CASSLRAGGPLEAFF,TGCGCCAGCAGCTTAAGGGCAGGGGGGCCCCTTGAAGCTTTCTTT
TRBD1,many,TRBJ2-4,TRBV12-3/TRBV12-4,CASRRGDSRAKNIQYF,TGTGCCAGCAGGAGAGGGGACAGCAGGGCCAAAAACATTCAGTACTTC
TRBD2,many,TRBJ2-1,TRBV9,CASSVEGTSDNEQFF,TGTGCCAGCAGCGTCGAAGGGACTAGCGACAATGAGCAGTTCTTC
-,many,TRBJ2-7,TRBV7-2,CASSASYEQYF,TGTGCCAGCAGCGCTTCCTACGAGCAGTACTTC
-,many,TRBJ2-5,TRBV28,CASSLPEAGTGETQYF,TGTGCCAGCAGTTTACCGGAGGCAGGGACGGGTGAAACCCAGTACTTC
TRBD2,many,TRBJ2-3,TRBV27,CASSFRAGGSTDTQYF,TGTGCCAGCAGTTTCAGGGCGGGGGGTAGCACAGATACGCAGTATTTT
TRBD2,few,TRBJ2-7,TRBV9,CASSTREGPYEQYF,TGTGCCAGCAGCACCCGGGAGGGGCCCTACGAGCAGTACTTC
TRBD2,many,TRBJ2-6,TRBV7-3,CASSPSGGPFSGANVLTF,TGTGCCAGCAGCCCGAGCGGGGGGCCTTTCTCTGGGGCCAACGTCCTGACTTTC
-,many,TRBJ1-1,TRBV7-3,CASSLRQGTEAFF,TGTGCCAGCAGCTTAAGGCAGGGGACTGAAGCTTTCTTT
-,many,TRBJ2-3,TRBV5-1,CASSRAFPSTDTQYF,TGCGCCAGCAGCCGGGCCTTTCCTAGCACAGATACGCAGTATTTT
-,-,TRBJ1-5,TRBV5-1,CASSLGPSNQPQHF,TGCGCCAGCTCTCTGGGACCTAGCAATCAGCCCCAGCATTTT
-,few,TRBJ1-3,TRBV12-3/TRBV12-4,CASSLQRGRGGNTIYF,TGTGCCAGCAGTTTACAGAGGGGAAGAGGCGGAAACACCATATATTTT
TRBD1,many,TRBJ1-1,TRBV5-1,CASSVAGTARGTEAFF,TGCGCCAGCAGCGTAGCCGGGACAGCTAGGGGCACTGAAGCTTTCTTT
-,many,TRBJ2-7,TRBV5-1,CASSLDPAAYEQYF,TGCGCCAGCAGCTTGGACCCCGCTGCCTACGAGCAGTACTTC
-,-,TRBJ1-2,TRBV24-1,CATSQGTKGGYGYTF,TGTGCCACCAGCCAGGGGACGAAGGGGGGCTATGGCTACACCTTC
TRBD1,many,TRBJ2-2,TRBV5-1,CASSAGQVIAGELFF,TGCGCCAGCAGCGCCGGACAGGTTATTGCCGGGGAGCTGTTTTTT
-,many,TRBJ2-1,TRBV7-2,CASSLRWGATYNEQFF,TGTGCCAGCAGCTTAAGGTGGGGGGCTACCTACAATGAGCAGTTCTTC
TRBD2,many,TRBJ2-3,TRBV7-2,CASSYLAGGEDTQYF,TGTGCCAGCAGCTACTTAGCGGGGGGTGAGGATACGCAGTATTTT
-,-,TRBJ2-1,TRBV5-8,CASSLGGVRYNEQFF,TGTGCCAGCAGCTTGGGCGGGGTAAGGTACAATGAGCAGTTCTTC
-,many,TRBJ2-3,TRBV12-3/TRBV12-4,CASSSRGGTDTQYF,TGTGCCAGCAGTTCCAGGGGTGGCACAGATACGCAGTATTTT
-,many,TRBJ1-6,TRBV20-1,CSANVQGILNNSPLHF,TGCAGTGCCAACGTACAGGGAATCCTCAATAATTCACCCCTCCACTTT
-,-,TRBJ1-5,TRBV28,CASSLWERNQLQHF,TGTGCCAGCAGTTTATGGGAGAGAAATCAGCTCCAGCATTTT
TRBD1,many,TRBJ2-3,TRBV28,CASSLLLGQGSTDTQYF,TGTGCCAGCAGTTTATTACTGGGACAGGGGAGCACAGATACGCAGTATTTT
-,many,TRBJ1-2,TRBV5-1,CASRQGLINYGYTF,TGCGCCAGCAGACAAGGACTAATTAACTATGGCTACACCTTC
-,-,TRBJ2-1,TRBV10-3,CAISQGTPGEQFF,TGTGCCATCAGCCAAGGGACTCCCGGAGAGCAGTTCTTC
TRBD2,many,TRBJ2-1,TRBV4-2,CASSQDWTSGVYNEQFF,TGTGCCAGCAGCCAAGACTGGACTAGCGGGGTCTACAATGAGCAGTTCTTC
TRBD1,many,TRBJ2-7,TRBV7-3,CASSPGTGGYEQYF,TGTGCCAGCAGCCCCGGGACAGGGGGCTACGAGCAGTACTTC
-,-,TRBJ1-5,TRBV6-2/TRBV6-3,CASRKRPDRRSHQPQHF,TGTGCCAGCAGAAAGAGGCCCGACCGGAGGAGTCATCAGCCCCAGCATTTT
TRBD2,many,TRBJ2-7,TRBV20-1,CSARTGGGQYEQYF,TGCAGTGCTAGGACTGGCGGGGGTCAGTACGAGCAGTACTTC
TRBD1,-,TRBJ1-1,TRBV5-1,CASSQGTDYTEAFF,TGCGCCAGCAGCCAAGGGACAGACTACACTGAAGCTTTCTTT
-,many,TRBJ1-4,TRBV20-1,CSASVAAPTNEKLFF,TGCAGTGCTAGTGTGGCAGCCCCAACTAATGAAAAACTGTTTTTT
-,few,TRBJ2-6,TRBV6-5,CASTQRGTGANVLTF,TGTGCCAGCACCCAGAGAGGGACTGGGGCCAACGTCCTGACTTTC
-,-,TRBJ2-7,TRBV6-1,CASDGSSYEQYF,TGTGCCAGCGACGGTAGCTCCTACGAGCAGTACTTC
-,many,TRBJ2-2,TRBV4-2,CASSQEANVDSGELFF,TGTGCCAGCAGCCAAGAAGCAAACGTGGACTCCGGGGAGCTGTTTTTT
-,-,TRBJ1-1,TRBV30,CAWGRKEAFF,TGTGCCTGGGGCCGTAAGGAAGCTTTCTTT
-,many,TRBJ2-7,TRBV28,CASSSTSRAGGEQYF,TGTGCCAGCAGTTCTACTTCTAGGGCCGGGGGCGAGCAGTACTTC
TRBD2,many,TRBJ2-1,TRBV27,CASSLHGTSGRGLIYEQFF,TGTGCCAGCAGTTTACACGGGACTAGCGGTCGGGGTCTGATCTATGAGCAGTTCTTC
TRBD2,-,TRBJ2-3,TRBV7-2,CASSYSSGGTRNTQYF,TGTGCCAGCAGCTATTCTAGCGGGGGTACCCGAAATACGCAGTATTTT